One sample yielded the 5 T cell receptor beta chains listed below, sequenced in a study of shared T cell receptors in the human thymus. The protocol was immunoSEQ multiplex PCR, while the TCRdb copy is restricted to in-frame clones and leaves out a portion. Here the sample spans hundreds of thousands of clones, about 90% being singletons. These data were likewise used in another study, on human thymus T cells.

What was sequenced was thymocytes. All receptors come from a boy younger than two with a congenital heart defect.

This clone has just a few counts. The rearrangement links TRBV6-6 to TRBJ1-5, with D perhaps TRBD1 (5 bases). CDR1 is MNHNY and CDR2 is SVGAGI in the germline V gene (reference sequence). This CDR3 has 15 amino acids. The germline V and J ends were trimmed by 2 bases and 3 bases, with 11 bases remaining between them. Written as DNA, the CDR3 is TGTGCCAGCAGTTACGGGGGGTATGACAATCAGCCCCAGCATTTT. It encodes CASSYGGYDNQPQHF.

The V and J genes are TRBV2 and TRBJ1-5; TRBD1 is a possible D gene (6 bases). The CDR3 length is 14 residues. Germline-derived CDR1 and CDR2 are SNHLY and FYNNEI. V was pared by 6 bases and J by 4 bases, with 13 bases between. The DNA for the CDR3 is TGTGCCAGCAGAACTGGACAGCCAAATCAGCCCCAGCATTTT. As protein: CASRTGQPNQPQHF.

This clone was counted a single time. The chain is built from TRBV7-9 and TRBJ2-7; D is ambiguous. The V end was cut by 5 bases, the J end by 0 bases, with 14 bases between. Germline V gene sequence: CDR1 SEHNR, CDR2 FQNEAQ (reference sequence). This CDR3 is built from 15 residues. CDR3 sequence (DNA): TGTGCCAGCAGCCCCGGTCGTACAGACTCCTACGAGCAGTACTTC. Amino acids: CASSPGRTDSYEQYF.

The chain couples TRBV4-1 to TRBJ2-7; a possible D gene is TRBD2 (6 bases). The V gene lost 4 bases and the J gene lost 2 bases, with 18 bases spanning the gap. The CDR3 is 16 amino acids. The germline V gene has CDR1 MGHRA and CDR2 YSYEKL. This CDR3 is CASSPAGGVDTYEQYF. The CDR3 DNA is TGCGCCAGCAGCCCCGCTGGAGGGGTCGACACCTACGAGCAGTACTTC.

The J gene is TRBJ2-5, the V gene TRBV27; weak D call: TRBD2 (8 bases). Germline values: CDR1 MNHEY, CDR2 SMNVEV (reference sequence). The CDR3 runs 22 residues. V lost 3 bases to trimming and J lost 0 bases, with 32 bases between them. In DNA, the CDR3 is TGTGCCAGCAGTTTGAAAGATACTCGACAGGGTCGGCATAGCGGGGACCAAGAGACCCAGTACTTC. Amino acid sequence: CASSLKDTRQGRHSGDQETQYF.